The 12 T cell receptor beta chains below all came from one sample that was sequenced in a study of OX40 agonist ivuxolimab in advanced cancers. Measured with immunoSEQ multiplex PCR; TCRdb has only the in-frame clones, and not every one. Here the sample spans some 15,000 clones, approximately 83% being singletons. Sample: CD4+ or CD8+ T cells sorted from blood, taken in a trial of the OX40 agonist ivuxolimab. These receptors all stem from an adult with an advanced solid tumor such as melanoma, head and neck, liver or kidney cancer.

The V call is TRBV21-1, the J call TRBJ2-7; TRBD2, the table's D call, lacks a check against the DNA. TRBV21-1 is reported as a pseudogene. The CDR3 is 20 amino acids. CDR3 region: CASSKALYGGNFSGGYEQYF. The CDR3 coding sequence is TGTGCCAGCAGCAAAGCGCTCTACGGGGGGAATTTTAGCGGAGGGTACGAGCAGTACTTC.

The chain links TRBV19 to TRBJ2-2, with D perhaps matching TRBD2 (5 bases). Germline V gives CDR1 LNHDA, CDR2 SQIVND (reference sequence). Trimming stripped 5 bases from V and 1 base from J, with 8 bases between. There are 14 residues in the CDR3. The CDR3 is CASSLALNTGELFF. The CDR3, as DNA: TGTGCCAGTAGTCTAGCCTTGAACACCGGGGAGCTGTTTTTT.

This clone has only one observation. The chain uses TRBV10-3 and TRBJ2-3, with D perhaps matching TRBD1 (7 bases). V was shortened by 3 bases and J by 6 bases, with 16 bases between the two germline ends. The germline CDR1 and CDR2 sequences are ENHRY and SYGVKD. CDR3 length: 15 residues. This CDR3 reads CAISERDRAGDTQYF. The CDR3, as DNA: TGTGCCATCAGTGAACGCGACAGGGCGGGGGATACGCAGTATTTT.

This chain uses TRBV6-4 with TRBJ2-1; D possibly corresponds to TRBD1 (5 bases). The length of the CDR3 is 13 residues. Germline V gene lookup returns CDR1 MRHNA and CDR2 SNTAGT. V lost 3 bases, J lost 7 bases, and 10 bases lay in between. The CDR3 DNA sequence: TGTGCCAGCAGTGAGCTCCCAGGGAATGAGCAGTTCTTC. Protein product: CASSELPGNEQFF.

This rearrangement joins TRBV20-1 to TRBJ2-1; D unclear. CDR1 is DFQATT and CDR2 is SNEGSKA in the germline V gene (reference sequence). The length of the CDR3 is 10 residues. V lost 2 bases and J 15 bases, leaving 11 bases between the germline ends. The CDR3 here is CSARNQTPFF. Here the CDR3 DNA reads TGCAGTGCTAGAAACCAAACTCCGTTCTTC.

This rearrangement joins TRBV19 to TRBJ2-2, with unresolved D. With 10 bases removed from V and 8 bases from J, the gap between germline ends came to 11 bases. Germline V gene lookup returns CDR1 LNHDA and CDR2 SQIVND (reference sequence). This CDR3 is built from 11 residues. CDR3 DNA: TGTGCCATCTCTTTCGGAGGGGAGCTGTTTTTT. Translating gives CAISFGGELFF.

The CDR3 DNA sequence: TGTGCCAGCAGCTTTGGAGCCGCCGACGAGCAGTACTTC. Protein product: CASSFGAADEQYF. J is TRBJ2-7 and V is TRBV5-4, with D unclear. Germline V gene lookup returns CDR1 SGHNT and CDR2 YYREEE (reference sequence). This CDR3 comprises 13 residues. Trimming removed 2 bases from V and 5 bases from J, with 11 bases in between. The full variable domain, in which reference TRBV5-4 and TRBJ2-7 provide the parts outside the CDR3, is ETGVTQSPTHLIKTRGQQVTLRCSSQSGHNTVSWYQQALGQGPQFIFQYYREEENGRGNFPPRFSGLQFPNYSSELNVNALELDDSALYLCASSFGAADEQYFGPGTRLTVT.

The chain recombines TRBV5-1 with TRBJ2-5, with a possible D match to TRBD2 (7 bases). Germline loops: CDR1 SGHRS, CDR2 YFSETQ. The CDR3 runs to 19 residues. Trimming cost V 1 base and J 2 bases, with 24 bases left between them. CDR3 coding DNA: TGCGCCAGCAGCTTGTCAGGGGAGATCCCAACTAGCGTTCAAGAGACCCAGTACTTC. Translating it yields CASSLSGEIPTSVQETQYF.

V usage is TRBV7-9 and J usage is TRBJ1-4; D remains unclear. The CDR3 is 14 amino acids. Trimming cost V 5 bases and J 2 bases, with 9 bases left between them. CDR1 and CDR2 (germline): SEHNR, FQNEAQ (reference sequence). The CDR3 nucleotides read TGTGCCAGCAGCAGCAGGAGCACTAATGAAAAACTGTTTTTT. This codes for CASSSRSTNEKLFF. Supplemented by reference TRBV7-9 and TRBJ1-4, the full variable domain reads DTGVSQNPRHKITKRGQNVTFRCDPISEHNRLYWYRQTLGQGPEFLTYFQNEAQLEKSRLLSDRFSAERPKGSFSTLEIQRTEQGDSAMYLCASSSRSTNEKLFFGSGTQLSVL.

This clone has only a few counts. This sequence joins TRBV7-3 and TRBJ2-1; D unclear. Germline V gives CDR1 SGHTA, CDR2 FQGTGA. The CDR3 runs 13 residues. V was trimmed by 2 bases and J by 5 bases, leaving 7 bases between them. CDR3 nucleotide sequence: TGTGCCAGCAGCTTATTCGAGAACAATGAGCAGTTCTTC. Amino acid sequence: CASSLFENNEQFF.

Here the CDR3 reads CASSLGQPNTEAFF. In nucleotides, the CDR3 is TGTGCCAGCAGCCTGGGACAGCCGAACACTGAAGCTTTCTTT. This chain connects TRBV7-2 to TRBJ1-1; TRBD1 matches at 7 bases. CDR3 length: 14 amino acids. J was trimmed by 1 base and V by 5 bases; bases with no gene match: 4. Germline loops: CDR1 SGHTA, CDR2 FQGNSA.

The J gene is TRBJ2-7, the V gene TRBV7-9, with D tentatively TRBD2 (6 bases). V lost 4 bases to trimming and J lost 7 bases, with 23 bases between them. Germline CDR1 reads SEHNR; CDR2 reads FQNEAQ (reference sequence). This CDR3 region has 16 residues. The CDR3 region has the DNA TGTGCCAGCAGCTCCTCGGAGGGCAGGGCCCAGGGAGAGCAGTACTTC. Its translation is CASSSSEGRAQGEQYF.